This TCR beta chain comes out of a study of T cell changes during pregnancy in multiple sclerosis. The V and J ends lost 6 bases and 3 bases respectively, with 16 bases between them. Germline values: CDR1 SGHAT, CDR2 FQDESV (reference sequence). The CDR3 consists of 15 residues. The method was immunoSEQ multiplex PCR; TCRdb's version includes in-frame clones alone and lacks a portion of them. Counted here are about 110,000 clones, under 95% occurring once; the ten biggest clones make up less than 0.9%. The V gene is TRBV11-1, the J gene TRBJ2-3; D might be TRBD2 (5 bases). This clonotype was sampled from a female donor in good health, enrolled as a control in a pregnancy study. Specimen: peripheral blood, collected in the third trimester of pregnancy. CDR3 bases: TGTGCCAGCAGTAATGGACCCCGGGGAACAGATACGCAGTATTTT. This translates into CASSNGPRGTDTQYF.